A single sample gave rise to the 14 T cell receptor beta chains below, sequenced in a study of blood T cell repertoires in COVID-19. Generated by immunoSEQ multiplex PCR, the TCRdb table keeps only in-frame clones and is missing some. Here the sample spans roughly 190,000 clones, approximately 90% being singletons. Sequencing was done on a sample of peripheral blood. These receptors were taken from a man aged 40-50 years with active or convalescent COVID-19.

The CDR3 reads CASSLVSAGELFF. Here the CDR3 DNA reads TGTGCCAGCAGCTTAGTGTCGGCCGGGGAGCTGTTTTTT. The V call is TRBV7-2, the J call TRBJ2-2; D not resolved. Germline CDR1 reads SGHTA; CDR2 reads FQGNSA. Deletions cut 1 base from V and 6 bases from J, with 6 bases between. This CDR3 is built from 13 residues.

This chain links TRBV3-1 (or the pseudogene TRBV3-2) with TRBJ2-3; the match to TRBD2 covers 10 bases. V shed 4 bases, J shed 13 bases, and the junction held 11 bases outside the gene matches. The CDR3 runs to 14 residues. Germline V CDR1 and CDR2: LGHDT, YNNKEL (reference sequence). The CDR3 sequence: CASSPSPTSGFKYF. CDR3 sequence (DNA): TGTGCCAGCAGCCCCTCACCGACTAGCGGGTTCAAGTATTTT.

The rearrangement uses TRBV7-2 and TRBJ2-7, with D perhaps matching TRBD2 (5 bases). Germline CDR1 reads SGHTA; CDR2 reads FQGNSA. V lost 1 base, J lost 3 bases, and 13 bases lay in between. The CDR3 runs 15 residues. The CDR3 reads CASSLGGIGFYEQYF. CDR3 DNA: TGTGCCAGCAGCTTAGGAGGGATTGGTTTCTACGAGCAGTACTTC.

The rearrangement uses TRBV5-4 and TRBJ2-1; 8 nucleotides line up with TRBD2. Germline loops: CDR1 SGHNT, CDR2 YYREEE (reference sequence). CDR3 length: 16 amino acids. J gave up 7 bases and V 1 base, and 10 bases lay outside the gene matches. CDR3 protein: CASSLPRAGVTNEQFF. For the CDR3, the DNA is TGTGCCAGCAGCTTGCCTCGAGCGGGAGTGACTAATGAGCAGTTCTTC. The variable domain in full, with the rest retrieved from reference TRBV5-4 and TRBJ2-1, is ETGVTQSPTHLIKTRGQQVTLRCSSQSGHNTVSWYQQALGQGPQFIFQYYREEENGRGNFPPRFSGLQFPNYSSELNVNALELDDSALYLCASSLPRAGVTNEQFFGPGTRLTVL.

The rearrangement uses TRBV5-1 and TRBJ2-7; perhaps TRBD2 as D (5 bases). This CDR3 contains 13 residues. V lost 4 bases, J lost 7 bases, and 15 bases lay in between. Germline assignment: CDR1 SGHRS and CDR2 YFSETQ. The CDR3 bases are TGCGCCAGCAGCCCGAGGGTGGGCGGAGAGCAGTACTTC. This sequence encodes CASSPRVGGEQYF.

CDR3 sequence: CASSLFGRDQPQHF. The CDR3 DNA is TGTGCCAGCAGCTTATTCGGCAGGGATCAGCCCCAGCATTTT. This chain links TRBV11-2 with TRBJ1-5; D might be TRBD1 (5 bases). Germline V gene lookup returns CDR1 SGHAT and CDR2 FQNNGV. There are 14 residues in the CDR3. V lost 2 bases to trimming and J lost 5 bases, with 10 bases between them.

The rearrangement uses TRBV4-1 and TRBJ2-1, with 13 nucleotides matching TRBD2. The junction had 7 bases not matched to a gene; V was cut back by 3 bases and J by 8 bases. CDR3 length: 16 amino acids. Germline lookup yields CDR1 MGHRA and CDR2 YSYEKL. CDR3 DNA sequence: TGCGCCAGCAGCCAGACGGGACTAGCGGGAATGTATGAGCAGTTCTTC. This sequence encodes CASSQTGLAGMYEQFF.

The chain is built from TRBV6-6 and TRBJ2-5, with 7 bases that match TRBD1. V was clipped by 4 bases and J by 7 bases; unmatched bases: 12. CDR1 and CDR2 from the germline V gene are MNHNY and SVGAGI (reference sequence). CDR3 length: 15 amino acids. CDR3 protein: CASSSQQTGLGTQYF. In nucleotides, the CDR3 is TGTGCCAGCAGTTCCCAACAGACAGGGTTGGGGACCCAGTACTTC.

This chain uses TRBV11-2 with TRBJ2-4, with 8 bases matching TRBD1. Germline CDR1 SGHAT, CDR2 FQNNGV. With V trimmed by 3 bases and J by 6 bases, 1 base remained unmatched. This CDR3 has 13 amino acids. The DNA of the CDR3 is TGTGCCAGCAGCTTTGGACAGGGAAACATTCAGTACTTC. It codes for CASSFGQGNIQYF. The full variable domain, completed using reference TRBV11-2 and TRBJ2-4, is EAGVAQSPRYKIIEKRQSVAFWCNPISGHATLYWYQQILGQGPKLLIQFQNNGVVDDSQLPKDRFSAERLKGVDSTLKIQPAKLEDSAVYLCASSFGQGNIQYFGAGTRLSVL.

The chain carries TRBV5-1 and TRBJ1-1; tentatively, D is TRBD1 (5 bases). Germline assignment: CDR1 SGHRS and CDR2 YFSETQ. Trimming cost V 5 bases and J 2 bases, with 16 bases left between them. The CDR3 is 15 amino acids. The CDR3 DNA reads TGCGCCAGCAGACCGTACAGGATAGGTAACACTGAAGCTTTCTTT. Protein sequence: CASRPYRIGNTEAFF.

V is TRBV19 and J is TRBJ2-2; 10 nucleotides align to TRBD1. The germline V gene has CDR1 LNHDA and CDR2 SQIVND (reference sequence). This CDR3 contains 17 residues. V was clipped by 4 bases and J by 5 bases; unmatched bases: 10. In DNA, the CDR3 is TGTGCCAGTAGTAATACGGACAGGGGGTATTTTACCGGGGAGCTGTTTTTT. Translated: CASSNTDRGYFTGELFF.

J is TRBJ1-3 and V is TRBV5-6, with D unresolved. Germline CDR1 and CDR2: SGHDT and YYEEEE. V gave up 2 bases and J gave up 0 bases, with 18 bases separating them. The CDR3 is made up of 18 amino acids. The CDR3 coding sequence is TGTGCCAGCAGCTTTGCGCCCGGTACTACCTTCTCTGGAAACACCATATATTTT. It specifies CASSFAPGTTFSGNTIYF.

The chain is built from TRBV5-6 and TRBJ2-1; D might be TRBD2 (6 bases). This CDR3 has 15 amino acids. The germline CDR1 and CDR2 sequences are SGHDT and YYEEEE. The V end lost 0 bases, the J end lost 3 bases, and 10 bases lay between the germline ends. CDR3 coding DNA: TGTGCCAGCAGCTTGGCCGGGGGTCGCTACAATGAGCAGTTCTTC. The encoded protein is CASSLAGGRYNEQFF.

The gene calls are TRBV6-5 and TRBJ1-5, with D maybe TRBD1 (5 bases). CDR1 and CDR2 from the germline V gene are MNHEY and SVGAGI. V lost 0 bases to trimming and J lost 6 bases, with 9 bases between them. The CDR3 totals 14 residues. The DNA of the CDR3 is TGTGCCAGCAGTTACTCGCAGGGCGTTCAGCCCCAGCATTTT. It is translated as CASSYSQGVQPQHF.